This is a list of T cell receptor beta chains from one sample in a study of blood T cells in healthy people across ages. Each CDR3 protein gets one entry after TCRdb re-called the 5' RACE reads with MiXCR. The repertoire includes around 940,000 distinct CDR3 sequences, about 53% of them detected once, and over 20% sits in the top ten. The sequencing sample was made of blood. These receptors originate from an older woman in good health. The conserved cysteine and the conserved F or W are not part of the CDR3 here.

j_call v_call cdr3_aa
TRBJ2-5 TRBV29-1 SPLGEGETQY
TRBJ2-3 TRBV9 ASSVSGRGSTQY
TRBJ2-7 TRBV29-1 SVGDRVGSYEQY
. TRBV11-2 ASSLVQGSVEQY
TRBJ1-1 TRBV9 ASSPWTGNTEAF
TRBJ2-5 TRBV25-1 ASAAGSLREQY
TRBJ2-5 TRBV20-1 SARGSLGAVEKAQY
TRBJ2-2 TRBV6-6 ASSYSPNSANTGELF
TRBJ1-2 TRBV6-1 ASSGRQNTNYGYT
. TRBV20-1 SAGTGQDLHEQY
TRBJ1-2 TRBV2 ASSEFESGYGYT
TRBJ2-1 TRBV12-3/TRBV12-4 ASSFHRAGLNEQF
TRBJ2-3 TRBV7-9 ASSLWVDTQY
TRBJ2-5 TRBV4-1 ASSQEFPREVQETQY
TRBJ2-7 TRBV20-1 SAIGVGDELYEQY
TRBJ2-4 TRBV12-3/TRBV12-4 ASSERAAKNIQY
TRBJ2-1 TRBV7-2 ASSLGSASGRAYNEQF
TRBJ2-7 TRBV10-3 AISELSGRRDEQY